These 14 T cell receptor beta chains were all obtained from the same sample, sequenced in a study of Graves' ophthalmopathy and Graves' hyperthyroidism. Beta-chain TCR CDR3 regions were amplified from RNA transcripts. Following a first-round RT-PCR that used HTBI primers, a second-round multiplex PCR was carried out. TCRdb re-called the multiplex PCR reads with MiXCR, one entry per CDR3 protein. The profile shows around 1,200,000 distinct CDR3 sequences, about two fifths of them singletons. Sequencing input: peripheral blood or thyroid tissue (not recorded which). All receptors come from an adult man with Graves' hyperthyroidism.

This clonotype has just a few counts. V gene TRBV7-8 combines with J gene TRBJ1-1, with D perhaps TRBD1 (5 bases). The CDR3 has 14 amino acids. V was cut by 6 bases and J by 1 base, with 12 bases left in between. Per germline, CDR1 SGHVS and CDR2 FQNEAQ. The CDR3 region has the DNA TGTGCCAGCAGTGGGACGGGGAAGAACACTGAAGCTTTCTTT. It codes for CASSGTGKNTEAFF.

This clonotype was observed at least ten times. The V gene is TRBV29-1, the J gene TRBJ1-2; D possibly corresponds to TRBD1 (5 bases). The germline V gene has CDR1 SQVTM and CDR2 ANQGSEA. The ends were cut back, 6 bases at V and 4 bases at J, with 18 bases in the middle. The CDR3 consists of 14 residues. The CDR3 reads CSVSRGTAPYGYTF. The CDR3, as DNA: TGCAGCGTCTCGCGGGGGACGGCCCCCTATGGCTACACCTTC.

The chain has TRBV27 and TRBJ1-4; 10 bases fit TRBD1. CDR1 is MNHEY, CDR2 SMNVEV, per germline (reference sequence). J lost 8 bases, V lost 4 bases, and 7 bases had no gene match. The CDR3 covers 15 residues. The CDR3 DNA reads TGTGCCAGCAGTTCCGGGACAGGGGTTAGGGAAAAACTGTTTTTT. This codes for CASSSGTGVREKLFF.

J is TRBJ2-2 and V is TRBV20-1; D unresolved. Germline V CDR1 and CDR2: DFQATT, SNEGSKA (reference sequence). CDR3 length: 15 residues. Trimming took off 0 bases at V and 0 bases at J, with 8 bases between the two ends. The CDR3 loop is CSARDFKANTGELFF. As DNA, the CDR3 is TGCAGTGCTAGAGATTTTAAGGCGAACACCGGGGAGCTGTTTTTT.

This clonotype was recorded at least ten times. The rearrangement joins TRBV7-8 to TRBJ2-5; D may correspond to TRBD1 or TRBD2 (5 bases each). The V end lost 5 bases, the J end lost 3 bases, and 13 bases lay between the germline ends. The CDR3 contains 14 residues. CDR1 and CDR2 (germline): SGHVS, FQNEAQ. The CDR3 spells CASSTGTVKETQYF. In nucleotides, the CDR3 is TGTGCCAGCAGCACCGGGACGGTCAAAGAGACCCAGTACTTC.

The chain carries TRBV7-9 and TRBJ2-2; 15 bases fit TRBD2. Germline loops: CDR1 SEHNR, CDR2 FQNEAQ (reference sequence). Trimming removed 1 base from V and 2 bases from J; junction bases left unmatched: 2. This CDR3 comprises 18 residues. The CDR3 loop is CASSLGGLAGGNTGELFF. For the CDR3, the DNA is TGTGCCAGCAGCTTAGGGGGACTAGCGGGAGGAAACACCGGGGAGCTGTTTTTT.

This clonotype was picked up many times. This chain uses TRBV6-5 with TRBJ2-6; D might be TRBD2 (5 bases). Looked up from germline, CDR1 is MNHEY and CDR2 is SVGAGI. The CDR3 totals 15 residues. V was cut by 6 bases and J by 4 bases, with 13 bases left in between. For the CDR3, the DNA is TGTGCCAGCAGCTCCCGGGGTTTAGGGGCCAACGTCCTGACTTTC. Translating it yields CASSSRGLGANVLTF.

This clonotype was seen more than once but under ten times. Germline and junction disagree at one end, which may indicate a read error. The chain uses TRBV5-1 and TRBJ1-4; 11 positions match TRBD1. The CDR3 is 15 amino acids. Germline values: CDR1 SGHRS, CDR2 YFSETQ. The CDR3 DNA sequence: TGCGCCAGCAGCACGACGGGACAGGGGGAAGAAAAGCTGTTTTTT. Amino acids: CASSTTGQGEEKLFF. Drawing the rest from reference TRBV5-1 and TRBJ1-4, the complete variable domain is KAGVTQTPRYLIKTRGQQVTLSCSPISGHRSVSWYQQTPGQGLQFLFEYFSETQRNKGNFPGRFSGRQFSNSRSEMNVSTLELGDSALYLCASSTTGQGEEKLFFGSGTQLSVL.

The rearrangement joins TRBV10-3 to TRBJ1-4; no firm D call. CDR1 is ENHRY and CDR2 is SYGVKD in the germline V gene. V was cut by 10 bases and J by 8 bases, with 20 bases left in between. The CDR3 runs 14 residues. The CDR3 protein is CASGDTRTGEKLFF. CDR3 in DNA: TGTGCCAGCGGAGACACCCGGACGGGGGAAAAACTGTTTTTT.

This clonotype was seen more than once but under ten times. The rearrangement joins TRBV12-3 or TRBV12-4 to TRBJ2-6; either TRBD1 or TRBD2 may supply D (5 bases each). CDR3 length equals 17 residues. The V gene lost 3 bases and the J gene lost 3 bases, with 15 bases spanning the gap. CDR3 loop: CASSFYDWGFGANVLTF. DNA for the CDR3: TGTGCCAGCAGTTTTTATGATTGGGGGTTTGGGGCCAACGTCCTGACTTTC.

This clonotype was detected many times. The chain joins TRBV15 to TRBJ2-5; 8 positions agree with TRBD2. CDR1 is LNHNV and CDR2 is YYDKDF in the germline V gene (reference sequence). The junction had 5 bases not matched to a gene; V was cut back by 4 bases and J by 1 base. CDR3 length: 15 residues. CDR3 DNA sequence: TGTGCCACCAGCACCCGACTAGCGAGCCAAGAGACCCAGTACTTC. The encoded protein is CATSTRLASQETQYF.

This clonotype was recorded a few times. J is TRBJ2-2 and V is TRBV11-2; 13 bases match TRBD2. Germline CDR1 reads SGHAT; CDR2 reads FQNNGV. V was clipped by 9 bases and J by 4 bases; unmatched bases: 20. The CDR3 sequence is 20 residues long. This CDR3 is CASTPGLAGTPGRGTGELFF. The CDR3 nucleotides read TGTGCCAGTACCCCGGGACTAGCGGGGACCCCCGGACGGGGCACCGGGGAGCTGTTTTTT. Full variable domain (rest looked up from reference TRBV11-2 and TRBJ2-2): EAGVAQSPRYKIIEKRQSVAFWCNPISGHATLYWYQQILGQGPKLLIQFQNNGVVDDSQLPKDRFSAERLKGVDSTLKIQPAKLEDSAVYLCASTPGLAGTPGRGTGELFFGEGSRLTVL.

The table lists this clonotype with many counts. The chain has TRBV29-1 and TRBJ2-7, with TRBD2 matching 8 bases. Per the germline V gene, CDR1 is SQVTM and CDR2 is ANQGSEA. This CDR3 region has 16 residues. V was clipped by 1 base and J by 0 bases; unmatched bases: 8. The CDR3 here is CSVEGVAGNPSYEQYF. CDR3 DNA: TGCAGCGTTGAAGGGGTAGCGGGAAACCCCTCCTACGAGCAGTACTTC.

This clonotype has at least ten counts. The CDR3 sequence is CASSLALGPTSGRRETQYF. The CDR3 DNA reads TGTGCCAGCAGCTTAGCGCTGGGCCCTACTAGCGGGAGGCGCGAGACCCAGTACTTC. This sequence joins TRBV7-2 and TRBJ2-5; 12 nucleotides match TRBD2. V shed 0 bases, J shed 5 bases, and the junction held 13 bases outside the gene matches. The germline V gene has CDR1 SGHTA and CDR2 FQGNSA. The length of the CDR3 is 19 residues. Full variable domain (outside the CDR3, taken from reference TRBV7-2 and TRBJ2-5): GAGVSQSPSNKVTEKGKDVELRCDPISGHTALYWYRQSLGQGLEFLIYFQGNSAPDKSGLPSDRFSAERTGGSVSTLTIQRTQQEDSAVYLCASSLALGPTSGRRETQYFGPGTRLLVL.